This T cell receptor beta chain originates from a study of blood T cell repertoires in COVID-19 (dated by TCRdb to 2018 to 2021). Some background on the complete study: The collaborator samples originated in the United States, Italy and Spain and spanned the acute and convalescent phases of COVID-19. The prospective study material was composed of cDNA or gDNA derived from T cells, B-cell-depleted T cells, or PBMCs. The dataset comprised deeply sampled blood TCRbeta repertoires from subjects exposed to, actively infected with, or recovered from COVID-19. The repertoires were made available in a free public database intended to serve as a resource for research on the immune response to SARS-CoV-2. The samples were drawn from two sources: the first 160 participants of the ongoing ImmuneRACE study, and 1,200 or so subjects contributed by 6 global collaborators. Sample metadata almost always included a de-identified subject ID, COVID-19 status, age in years and sex. HLA class I and class II types, where available, came from metadata supplied by the sample provider rather than from assay-based typing.

What the authors observed across the whole study: How much clinical and demographic metadata was included differed by source and by participant, and the metadata was provided uncurated.

A word on this clone: This clone's antigen is unknown. The record has no base qualities; no much larger clone is one base away.

One collaborating source in Seattle enrolled patients during active infection and followed them longitudinally through the course of disease. Whole blood was collected in K2EDTA tubes by collaborating institutions according to the institutions' own protocols. For TCRbeta analysis, collaborators shipped samples in one of three forms: frozen whole blood, isolated PBMCs, or DNA extracted from either of those sample types. TCRbeta CDR3 regions were amplified from genomic DNA by means of the immunoSEQ Assay, a bias-controlled multiplex PCR. From the authors' description of their analysis: Nucleated cell counts per sample were estimated from amplification of reference gene primers within the assay. To quantify the absolute abundance of each unique TCRbeta CDR3 rearrangement, sequence reads were collapsed and filtered. For each sample, productive Simpson clonality was calculated by taking the square root of Simpson's diversity index across productive rearrangements. This is the immuneACCESS table as TCRdb keeps it, with only in-frame sequences that have V and J called. A part of the clones is gone; compared with another copy, unresolved V genes explain less than half, and the rest is unexplained. V, J and clone size are taken as reported in that table, and D and trimming were inferred from the DNA itself. The sample yields more than 350,000 clones; approximately 89% were counted once. The ten largest clones add up to roughly 10% of the sample.

V is cut by 6 bases and J by 0 bases, and the space between the germline ends is 15 bases. Based on the germline V gene (reference sequence), the CDR1 and CDR2 sequences are LNHDA and SQIVND. The CDR3 sequence holds 15 residues, the cysteine and phenylalanine included. Just the 45-base CDR3 DNA is kept, in frame starting at base 1. The sample was peripheral blood. The origin of this receptor is a woman in her twenties or thirties with COVID-19, enrolled during active disease. The chain is encoded by TRBV19 joined to TRBJ2-7; TRBD2 could be the D gene, as 6 bases match. The CDR3 loop reads CASRDRGISSYEQYF. The nucleotide sequence is given as TGTGCCAGTAGGGATCGGGGGATCAGCTCCTACGAGCAGTACTTC.